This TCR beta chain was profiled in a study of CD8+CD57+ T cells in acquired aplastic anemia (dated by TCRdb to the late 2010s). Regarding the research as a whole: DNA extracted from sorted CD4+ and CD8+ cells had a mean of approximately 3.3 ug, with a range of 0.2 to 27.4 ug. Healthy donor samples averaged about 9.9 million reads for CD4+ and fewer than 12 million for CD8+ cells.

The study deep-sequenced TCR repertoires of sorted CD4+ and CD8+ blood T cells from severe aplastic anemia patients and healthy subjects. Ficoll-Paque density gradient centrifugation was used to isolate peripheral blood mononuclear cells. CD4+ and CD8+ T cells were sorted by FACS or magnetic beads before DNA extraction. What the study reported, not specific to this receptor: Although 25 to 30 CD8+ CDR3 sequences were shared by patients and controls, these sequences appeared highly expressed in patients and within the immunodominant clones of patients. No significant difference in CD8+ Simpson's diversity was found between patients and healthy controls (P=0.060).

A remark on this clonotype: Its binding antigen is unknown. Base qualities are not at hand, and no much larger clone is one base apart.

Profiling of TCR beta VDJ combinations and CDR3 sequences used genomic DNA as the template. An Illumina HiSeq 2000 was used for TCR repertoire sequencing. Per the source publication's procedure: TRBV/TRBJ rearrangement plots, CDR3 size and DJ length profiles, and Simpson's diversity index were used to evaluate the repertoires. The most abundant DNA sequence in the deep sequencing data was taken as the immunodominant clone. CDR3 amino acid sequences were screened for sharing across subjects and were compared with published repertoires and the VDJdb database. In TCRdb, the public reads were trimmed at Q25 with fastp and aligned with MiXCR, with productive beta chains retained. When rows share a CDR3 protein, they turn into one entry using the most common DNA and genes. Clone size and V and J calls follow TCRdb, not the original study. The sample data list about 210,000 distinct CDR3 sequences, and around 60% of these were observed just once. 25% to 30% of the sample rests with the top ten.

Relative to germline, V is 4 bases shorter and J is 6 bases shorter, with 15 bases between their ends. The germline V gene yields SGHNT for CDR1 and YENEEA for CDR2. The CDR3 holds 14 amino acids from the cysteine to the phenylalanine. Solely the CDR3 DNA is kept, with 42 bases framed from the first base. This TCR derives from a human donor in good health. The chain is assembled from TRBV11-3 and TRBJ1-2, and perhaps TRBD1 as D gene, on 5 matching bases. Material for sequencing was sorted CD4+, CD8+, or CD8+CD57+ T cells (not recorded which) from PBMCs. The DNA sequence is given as TGTGCCAGCAGCTCGACCGGGAGGGGAGATGGCTACACCTTC. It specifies CASSSTGRGDGYTF.